Presented here are 19 T cell receptor beta chains from one specimen sequenced in a study of blood T cell repertoires in COVID-19. Produced via immunoSEQ multiplex PCR; TCRdb's table is partial and in-frame only. The data hold 65,000 to 90,000 clones, with around 90% observed a single time. Source material: peripheral blood. Source of these receptors: a human donor in a cohort sampled during active COVID-19.

The CDR3 bases are TGTGCCAGCAGCGCGGGACCCACAGACAATGAGCAGTTCTTC. Amino acid sequence: CASSAGPTDNEQFF. This chain connects TRBV7-2 to TRBJ2-1; D might be TRBD2 (6 bases). Germline lookup yields CDR1 SGHTA and CDR2 FQGNSA. V was pared by 5 bases and J by 5 bases, with 13 bases between. The CDR3 is made up of 14 amino acids.

The chain uses TRBV5-1 and TRBJ2-2; 15 positions match TRBD2. The V gene's germline CDR1 is SGHRS and CDR2 YFSETQ. The CDR3 runs 18 residues. The V and J ends lost 4 bases and 0 bases, in that order; junction bases with no gene match: 4. This CDR3 is CASSEGLAGGSNTGELFF. In DNA form, the CDR3 reads TGCGCCAGCAGCGAGGGACTAGCGGGGGGATCGAACACCGGGGAGCTGTTTTTT. Supplemented by reference TRBV5-1 and TRBJ2-2, the full variable domain reads KAGVTQTPRYLIKTRGQQVTLSCSPISGHRSVSWYQQTPGQGLQFLFEYFSETQRNKGNFPGRFSGRQFSNSRSEMNVSTLELGDSALYLCASSEGLAGGSNTGELFFGEGSRLTVL.

The chain recombines TRBV7-6 with TRBJ2-3; 10 bases agree with TRBD2. J was trimmed by 4 bases and V by 1 base; bases with no gene match: 5. CDR1 and CDR2 from the germline V gene are SGHVS and FNYEAQ. The CDR3 is 16 amino acids. Written as DNA, the CDR3 is TGTGCCAGCAGCTTAGGGAGCGGGGGGGTTTCAGATACGCAGTATTTT. Encoded protein: CASSLGSGGVSDTQYF.

The CDR3 sequence: CASSAGFPYNEQFF. Written as DNA, the CDR3 is TGTGCCAGCTCAGCAGGGTTTCCTTACAATGAGCAGTTCTTC. This chain connects TRBV18 to TRBJ2-1; D is possibly TRBD1 (5 bases). The CDR3 has 14 residues. Trimming removed 5 bases from V and 4 bases from J, with 12 bases in between. CDR1 and CDR2 (germline): KGHSH, LQKENI.

The gene calls are TRBV18 and TRBJ2-7, with TRBD2 matching 8 bases. Trimming at V came to 6 bases and at J to 4 bases, leaving 8 bases not matched to a gene. The CDR3 sequence is 14 residues long. Per germline, CDR1 KGHSH and CDR2 LQKENI. The chain's CDR3 is CASSRGLATYEQYF. For the CDR3, the DNA is TGTGCCAGCTCTCGAGGACTAGCTACTTACGAGCAGTACTTC. The entire variable domain, with the rest obtained from reference TRBV18 and TRBJ2-7, is as follows: NAGVMQNPRHLVRRRGQEARLRCSPMKGHSHVYWYRQLPEEGLKFMVYLQKENIIDESGMPKERFSAEFPKEGPSILRIQQVVRGDSAAYFCASSRGLATYEQYFGPGTRLTVT.

This clone appeared a single time. This rearrangement joins TRBV2 to TRBJ2-3, with a tentative D call TRBD2 (6 bases). V was shortened by 3 bases and J by 1 base, with 11 bases between the two germline ends. Germline CDR1 and CDR2: SNHLY and FYNNEI. The CDR3 extends over 15 amino acids. The chain's CDR3 is CASSERGGGTDTQYF. As DNA, the CDR3 is TGTGCCAGCAGTGAGAGGGGAGGCGGCACAGATACGCAGTATTTT.

The V call is TRBV19, the J call TRBJ1-5, with a possible D match to TRBD1 (5 bases). Per the germline V gene, CDR1 is LNHDA and CDR2 is SQIVND (reference sequence). This CDR3 region has 14 residues. Trimming stripped 4 bases from V and 7 bases from J, with 14 bases between. CDR3 residues: CASSTRDYGQPQHF. CDR3 sequence (DNA): TGTGCCAGTAGTACCCGGGACTATGGGCAGCCCCAGCATTTT.

V usage is TRBV6-4 and J usage is TRBJ2-1; the D gene is possibly TRBD2 (7 bases). V was cut by 2 bases and J by 2 bases, with 13 bases left in between. Germline V lookup: CDR1 MRHNA, CDR2 SNTAGT. This CDR3 comprises 16 residues. In nucleotides, the CDR3 is TGTGCCAGCAGTGACGGGGCGGGGGCACCCTACAATGAGCAGTTCTTC. Its protein product is CASSDGAGAPYNEQFF.

This sequence joins TRBV19 and TRBJ2-7, with D unresolved. The V end lost 1 base, the J end lost 0 bases, and 13 bases lay between the germline ends. Per germline, CDR1 LNHDA and CDR2 SQIVND (reference sequence). The length of the CDR3 is 16 residues. The DNA of the CDR3 is TGTGCCAGTAGTATAGTTGCCTTTTCCGGCTCCTACGAGCAGTACTTC. Protein product: CASSIVAFSGSYEQYF. Together with reference TRBV19 and TRBJ2-7, the CDR3 gives the full variable domain: DGGITQSPKYLFRKEGQNVTLSCEQNLNHDAMYWYRQDPGQGLRLIYYSQIVNDFQKGDIAEGYSVSREKKESFPLTVTSAQKNPTAFYLCASSIVAFSGSYEQYFGPGTRLTVT.

The chain links TRBV6-5 to TRBJ2-3; 8 nucleotides align to TRBD1. Germline trimming cut 6 bases from V and 1 base from J; bases unmatched to any gene: 6. Germline CDR1 and CDR2: MNHEY and SVGAGI. The CDR3 totals 15 residues. The CDR3 DNA reads as TGTGCCAGCAGGTCGACAGGGGTCGGCACAGATACGCAGTATTTT. Protein: CASRSTGVGTDTQYF.

The chain carries TRBV29-1 and TRBJ2-7; D may be TRBD2 (5 bases). The CDR3 is made up of 16 amino acids. Per the germline V gene, CDR1 is SQVTM and CDR2 is ANQGSEA. Trimming left V 0 bases short and J 2 bases short, with 17 bases between. The CDR3 loop is CSVEDPGVEVAYEQYF. CDR3 bases: TGCAGCGTTGAAGACCCCGGGGTGGAGGTCGCCTACGAGCAGTACTTC.

The chain joins TRBV12-2 to TRBJ1-1; the table's TRBD1 call for D was not verified on the DNA. TRBV12-2 is recorded as a pseudogene. The CDR3 is 20 residues long. CDR3 nucleotide sequence: TGTGCAAGTCGCTTAGCGCATAGAGAAGGACAGGGGGCGCGGGACACTGAAGCTTTCTTT. It translates to CASRLAHREGQGARDTEAFF.

The rearrangement uses TRBV3-1 (or the pseudogene TRBV3-2) and TRBJ2-7; D may be TRBD1 (5 bases). Per the germline V gene, CDR1 is LGHDT and CDR2 is YNNKEL (reference sequence). V was trimmed by 4 bases and J by 3 bases, leaving 10 bases between them. This CDR3 is 13 amino acids long. The CDR3 loop reads CASSPWQGYEQYF. Written as DNA, the CDR3 is TGTGCCAGCAGCCCCTGGCAGGGCTACGAGCAGTACTTC.

This chain joins TRBV4-3 and TRBJ2-1; a weak D match, TRBD1 (9 bases). From germline, CDR1 is LGHNA and CDR2 YSLEER. The CDR3 spans 18 residues. Trimming removed 4 bases from V and 8 bases from J, with 27 bases in between. CDR3 sequence: CASSPREGQGIQSDEQFF. The CDR3 DNA reads as TGCGCCAGCAGCCCCCGGGAGGGACAGGGAATCCAGAGCGATGAGCAGTTCTTC.

The chain couples TRBV7-8 to TRBJ1-5; TRBD1 aligns across 8 bases. The CDR3 length is 16 residues. The trim removed 5 bases at V and 5 bases at J, leaving 11 bases unmatched. Germline assignment: CDR1 SGHVS and CDR2 FQNEAQ. The CDR3 here is CASSLKIDRGHQPQHF. CDR3 in DNA: TGTGCCAGCAGCCTAAAAATCGACAGGGGTCATCAGCCCCAGCATTTT.

CDR3 DNA: TGCGCCAGCAGCTTTGGGGGGACAGGCTCTGGAAACACCATATATTTT. It translates to CASSFGGTGSGNTIYF. The chain is built from TRBV5-1 and TRBJ1-3; 8 nucleotides match TRBD1. The CDR3 contains 16 residues. V was clipped by 2 bases and J by 0 bases; unmatched bases: 4. Germline V gene sequence: CDR1 SGHRS, CDR2 YFSETQ.

The V gene is TRBV2, the J gene TRBJ2-3; 7 nucleotides align to TRBD1. After removal of 10 bases from V and 2 bases from J, the junction contained 9 bases not matched to a gene. Germline CDR1 and CDR2: SNHLY and FYNNEI. This CDR3 is 14 amino acids long. The CDR3 loop reads CATRTGYSTDTQYF. The CDR3 DNA sequence: TGTGCCACCCGGACAGGATACTCCACAGATACGCAGTATTTT. Supplemented by reference TRBV2 and TRBJ2-3, the full variable domain reads EPEVTQTPSHQVTQMGQEVILRCVPISNHLYFYWYRQILGQKVEFLVSFYNNEISEKSEIFDDQFSVERPDGSNFTLKIRSTKLEDSAMYFCATRTGYSTDTQYFGPGTRLTVL.

This chain joins TRBV13 and TRBJ2-7; possible D gene TRBD2, 6 bases. Trimming left V 0 bases short and J 7 bases short, with 16 bases between. The CDR3 runs to 15 residues. Germline values: CDR1 PRHDT, CDR2 FYEKMQ (reference sequence). In nucleotides, the CDR3 is TGTGCCAGCAGCTTAGGGACGGGGGATCTACGAGAGCAGTACTTC. Residues: CASSLGTGDLREQYF.

The gene calls are TRBV10-3 and TRBJ2-7; 8 bases are shared with TRBD1. J was trimmed by 7 bases and V by 3 bases; bases with no gene match: 2. The CDR3 totals 12 residues. The germline V gene encodes CDR1 ENHRY and CDR2 SYGVKD. The CDR3 coding sequence is TGTGCCATCAGTGACGGACAGGGAGAGCAGTACTTC. It codes for CAISDGQGEQYF.